This T cell receptor (beta chain) was obtained from a study of blood T cells in healthy people across ages. Whole-study context: Template-switching capture recovered about one barcoded beta molecule per two T cells.

Samples had at least 6 million PBMCs isolated from them. It was with a sample-barcoded 5' primer and a J-beta primer mix that a second PCR of about 7 to 12 cycles was run. TCRdb independently ran MiXCR on the 5' RACE reads; one entry per CDR3 protein. This table holds hundreds of thousands of distinct CDR3 sequences, around two thirds found once. In germline, CDR1 is DFQATT, CDR2 SNEGSKA (reference sequence). The CDR3 totals 15 residues. Unmatched junction bases numbered 5, after V lost 2 bases and J lost 4 bases. Specimen: blood. The source is a man aged 25-45 years in good health. The J gene is TRBJ2-2, the V gene TRBV20-1, with TRBD1 matching over 9 bases. CDR3 sequence: CSARFDRGFTGELFF. DNA for the CDR3: TGCAGTGCTAGATTCGACAGGGGGTTCACCGGGGAGCTGTTTTTT.